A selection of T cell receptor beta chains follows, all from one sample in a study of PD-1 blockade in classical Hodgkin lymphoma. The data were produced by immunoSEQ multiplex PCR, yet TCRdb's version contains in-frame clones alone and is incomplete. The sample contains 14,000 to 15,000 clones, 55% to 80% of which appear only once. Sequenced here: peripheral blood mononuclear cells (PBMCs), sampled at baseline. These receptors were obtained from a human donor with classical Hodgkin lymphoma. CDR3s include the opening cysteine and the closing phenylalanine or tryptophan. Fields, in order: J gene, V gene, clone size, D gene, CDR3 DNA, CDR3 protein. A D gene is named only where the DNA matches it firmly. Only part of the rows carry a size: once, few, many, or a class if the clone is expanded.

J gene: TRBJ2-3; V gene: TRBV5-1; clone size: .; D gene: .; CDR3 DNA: TGCGCCAGCAGGAAGTGGCTAGAGTCTAGCACAGATACGCAGTATTTT; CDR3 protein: CASRKWLESSTDTQYF
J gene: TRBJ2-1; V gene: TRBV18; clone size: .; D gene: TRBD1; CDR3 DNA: TGTGCCAGCTCACCAGAGGACAGGGCCTTTTTCAATGAGCAGTTCTTC; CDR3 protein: CASSPEDRAFFNEQFF
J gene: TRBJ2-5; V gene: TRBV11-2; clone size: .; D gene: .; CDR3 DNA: TGTGCCAGCAGTCATCATAGGTCCGAGGCCCAGTACTTC; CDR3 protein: CASSHHRSEAQYF
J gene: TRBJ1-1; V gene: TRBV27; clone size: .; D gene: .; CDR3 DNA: TGTGCCAGCAGTTGGAGGCCTGTGAACACTGAAGCTTTCTTT; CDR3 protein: CASSWRPVNTEAFF
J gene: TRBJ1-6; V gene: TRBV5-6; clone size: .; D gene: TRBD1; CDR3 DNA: TGTGCCAGCAGCTGGGGACAGGGGGCAATGTCACCCCTCCACTTT; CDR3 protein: CASSWGQGAMSPLHF
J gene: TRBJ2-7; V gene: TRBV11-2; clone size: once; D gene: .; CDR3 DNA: TGTGCCAGCAGCTTCGGGTCGGTCTTAGCCGGCTACGAGCAGTACTTC; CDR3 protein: CASSFGSVLAGYEQYF
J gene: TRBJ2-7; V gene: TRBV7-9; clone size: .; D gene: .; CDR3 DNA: TGTGCCAGCAGCTTAGCTGTCGGCCCCTACGAGCAGTACTTC; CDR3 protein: CASSLAVGPYEQYF
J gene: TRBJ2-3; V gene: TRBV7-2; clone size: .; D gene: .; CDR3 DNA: TGTGCCAGCAGCTTAGGCCGCACAGATACGCAGTATTTT; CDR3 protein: CASSLGRTDTQYF
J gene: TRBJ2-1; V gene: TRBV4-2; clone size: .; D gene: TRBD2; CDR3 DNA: TGTGCCAGCAGCCAAAGGCGGGAGCCCTACAATGAGCAGTTCTTC; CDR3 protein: CASSQRREPYNEQFF
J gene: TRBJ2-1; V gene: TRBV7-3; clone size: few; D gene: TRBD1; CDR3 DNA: TGTGCCAGCAGCTCCGGGACAGGGTCCTACAATGAGCAGTTCTTC; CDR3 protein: CASSSGTGSYNEQFF
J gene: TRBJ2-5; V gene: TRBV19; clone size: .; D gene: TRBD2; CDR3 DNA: TGTGCCAGTAGTATAGCGGGAGGGCGGGGGACCCAGTACTTC; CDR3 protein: CASSIAGGRGTQYF
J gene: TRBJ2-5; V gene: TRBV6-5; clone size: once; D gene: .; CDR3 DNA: TGTGCCAGCAGCGTAGCACAGGGAACGGAAGAGACCCAGTACTTC; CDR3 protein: CASSVAQGTEETQYF
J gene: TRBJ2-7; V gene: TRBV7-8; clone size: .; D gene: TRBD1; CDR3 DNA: TGTGCCAGCAGCTTAGCCCGGAGTTACCAGGGGGTCGAGCAGTACTTC; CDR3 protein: CASSLARSYQGVEQYF
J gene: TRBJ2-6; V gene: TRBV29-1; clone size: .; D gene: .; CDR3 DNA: TGCAGCGTTGAAGATTGGTCCGGGGCCAACGTCCTGACTTTC; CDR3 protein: CSVEDWSGANVLTF
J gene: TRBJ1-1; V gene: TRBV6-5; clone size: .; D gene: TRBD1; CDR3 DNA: TGTGCCAGCAGACCGGACAGGGGGGACACTGAAGCTTTCTTT; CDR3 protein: CASRPDRGDTEAFF
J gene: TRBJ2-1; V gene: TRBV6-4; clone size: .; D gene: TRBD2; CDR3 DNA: TGTGCCAGCAGTGACGGGACTAGCGGCTACAATGAGCAGTTCTTC; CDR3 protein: CASSDGTSGYNEQFF
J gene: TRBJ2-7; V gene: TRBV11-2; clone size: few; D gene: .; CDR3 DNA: TGTGCCAGCAGCCTCCTCGCAGGGGCGCACGAGCAGTACTTC; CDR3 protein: CASSLLAGAHEQYF
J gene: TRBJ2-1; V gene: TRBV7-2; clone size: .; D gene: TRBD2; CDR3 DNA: TGTGCCAGCAGCGAGCAGGGCGCCGGGACTAGCGGGAAGCAGTTCTTC; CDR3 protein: CASSEQGAGTSGKQFF
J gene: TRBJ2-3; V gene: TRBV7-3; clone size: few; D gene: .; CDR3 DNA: TGTGCCAGCAGCTCTTTCCCGGCGGGCACAGATACGCAGTATTTT; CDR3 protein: CASSSFPAGTDTQYF
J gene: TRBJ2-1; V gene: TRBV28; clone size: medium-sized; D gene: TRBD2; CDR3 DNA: TGTGCCAGCAGTCGCGGGAGGTCCTACAATGAGCAGTTCTTC; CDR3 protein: CASSRGRSYNEQFF
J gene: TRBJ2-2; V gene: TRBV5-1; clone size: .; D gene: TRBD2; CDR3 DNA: TGCGCCAGCAGCTTGGGACTAGCCCCCGGGGAGCTGTTTTTT; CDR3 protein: CASSLGLAPGELFF
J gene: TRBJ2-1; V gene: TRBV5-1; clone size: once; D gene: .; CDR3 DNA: TGCGCCAGCAGCCCCCTCAGCGCAACCTACAATGAGCAGTTCTTC; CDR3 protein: CASSPLSATYNEQFF
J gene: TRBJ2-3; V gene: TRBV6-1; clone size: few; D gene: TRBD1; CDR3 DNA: TGTGCCAGCAGCCCCCGGGACAGAAATACAGATACGCAGTATTTT; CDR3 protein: CASSPRDRNTDTQYF
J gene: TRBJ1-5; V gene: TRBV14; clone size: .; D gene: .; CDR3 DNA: TGTGCCAGCAGCCAAGCCGGCAGCTATCAGCCCCAGCATTTT; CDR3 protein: CASSQAGSYQPQHF
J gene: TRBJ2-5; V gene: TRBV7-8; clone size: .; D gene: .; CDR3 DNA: TGTGCCAGCAGCTTAGCCTCCTCAAACAGGGACGCCCAAGAGACCCAGTACTTC; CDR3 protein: CASSLASSNRDAQETQYF
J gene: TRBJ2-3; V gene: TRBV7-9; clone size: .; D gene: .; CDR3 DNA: TGTGCCAGCACCGGGACGGTGGGTCCGAATTTT; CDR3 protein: CASTGTVGPNF
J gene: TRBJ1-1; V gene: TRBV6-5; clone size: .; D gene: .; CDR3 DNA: TGTGCCAGCAGTTACATGGGGAACACTGAAGCTTTCTTT; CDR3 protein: CASSYMGNTEAFF